The rows below give T cell receptor beta chains drawn from one sample of a study of cytomegalovirus exposure and HLA in healthy donors. Clones were read by immunoSEQ multiplex PCR, and TCRdb kept only the in-frame ones, dropping some. This sample has approximately 99,000 clones, with approximately 86% found just once. Input material: PBMCs. The source is a woman under 30 in good health and CMV-seronegative. CDR3s include the opening cysteine and the closing phenylalanine or tryptophan. Fields, in order: clone size, J gene, V gene, D gene, CDR3 DNA, CDR3 protein. D genes are given only for firm matches. Clone size is not always given. Where it is, it says once, few, many or a class for expanded clones.

size: .; J: TRBJ1-4; V: TRBV25-1; D: .; DNA: TGTGCCAGCAGCAACCGGGTAGCAACTAATGAAAAACTGTTTTTT; CDR3: CASSNRVATNEKLFF
size: .; J: TRBJ1-2; V: TRBV18; D: .; DNA: TGTGCCAGCTCACCAAGCCCCATCTATGGCTACACCTTC; CDR3: CASSPSPIYGYTF
size: .; J: TRBJ2-7; V: TRBV19; D: .; DNA: TGTGCCAGTAGTATAGAAGCCAGGCAAAACTACGAGCAGTACTTC; CDR3: CASSIEARQNYEQYF
size: .; J: TRBJ1-5; V: TRBV7-9; D: .; DNA: TGTGCCAGCAGCCCCGGGGTGGGCAGTCAGCCCCAGCATTTT; CDR3: CASSPGVGSQPQHF
size: .; J: TRBJ2-5; V: TRBV5-6; D: .; DNA: TGTGCCAGCAGCTTGAGAACGGTTTCGTGGAGTGAGACCCAGTACTTC; CDR3: CASSLRTVSWSETQYF
size: .; J: TRBJ2-4; V: TRBV5-1; D: TRBD1; DNA: TGCGCCAGCAGCTTTGGACAGGGGGCAAACATTCAGTACTTC; CDR3: CASSFGQGANIQYF
size: .; J: TRBJ2-2; V: TRBV27; D: TRBD2; DNA: TGTGCCAGCAGTTGGGGGACTAGTGGCGCCGGGGAGCTGTTTTTT; CDR3: CASSWGTSGAGELFF
size: .; J: TRBJ2-1; V: TRBV5-6; D: .; DNA: TGTGCCAGCAGCTTGGCAGCGGAGGACAATGAGCAGTTCTTC; CDR3: CASSLAAEDNEQFF
size: .; J: TRBJ1-4; V: TRBV7-2; D: .; DNA: TGTGCCACCCACCCGCCGGGAGCAACTAATGAAAAACTGTTTTTT; CDR3: CATHPPGATNEKLFF
size: .; J: TRBJ1-5; V: TRBV4-1; D: .; DNA: TGCGCCAGCAGCCAAGAATTGATGGGAGGTCAGCCCCAGCATTTT; CDR3: CASSQELMGGQPQHF
size: .; J: TRBJ1-1; V: TRBV12-5; D: .; DNA: TGTGCTAGCCACCTTGGTGGGGAGACTGAAGCTTTCTTT; CDR3: CASHLGGETEAFF
size: medium-sized; J: TRBJ1-5; V: TRBV6-1; D: .; DNA: TGTGCCAGCAGAACAGGGATTGGGGTTAATCAGCCCCAGCATTTT; CDR3: CASRTGIGVNQPQHF
size: .; J: TRBJ2-7; V: TRBV5-6; D: TRBD2; DNA: TGTGCCAGCAGCTTGGTATTGTGGTCTAGCGGGACCTACGAGCAGTACTTC; CDR3: CASSLVLWSSGTYEQYF
size: .; J: TRBJ1-2; V: TRBV10-3; D: TRBD1; DNA: TGTGCCATCAGCGGTGGGACAGTAGCAGTAGGTGGCTACACCTTC; CDR3: CAISGGTVAVGGYTF
size: .; J: TRBJ2-5; V: TRBV5-4; D: .; DNA: TGTGCCAGCAGCTTGGACAGCCAAGAGACCCAGTACTTC; CDR3: CASSLDSQETQYF
size: medium-sized; J: TRBJ1-4; V: TRBV6-1; D: TRBD1; DNA: TGTGCCAGCACCCGGACAGGGGATGCTGAAAAACTGTTTTTT; CDR3: CASTRTGDAEKLFF
size: .; J: TRBJ2-7; V: TRBV6-6; D: TRBD1; DNA: TGTGCCAGCAGGCCTTCAGGGGGACCGGACTACGAGCAGTACTTC; CDR3: CASRPSGGPDYEQYF
size: .; J: TRBJ2-7; V: TRBV30; D: .; DNA: TGTGCCTGGAGCCTAGGCAGGGGCGAGCAGTACTTC; CDR3: CAWSLGRGEQYF
size: .; J: TRBJ2-3; V: TRBV6-5; D: TRBD1; DNA: TGTGCCAGCAAGTCGCAGGGGGCAGATACGCAGTATTTT; CDR3: CASKSQGADTQYF
size: .; J: TRBJ2-2; V: TRBV6-1; D: TRBD1; DNA: TGTGCCAGCAGTGAATGGGGCAGGGGGCGGACCGGGGAGCTGTTTTTT; CDR3: CASSEWGRGRTGELFF
size: .; J: TRBJ1-1; V: TRBV6-6; D: .; DNA: TGTGCCAGCAGTTACTCTCCGGGCACTGAAGCTTTCTTT; CDR3: CASSYSPGTEAFF
size: .; J: TRBJ1-1; V: TRBV4-1; D: .; DNA: TGCGCCAGCAGCCAAGTACGACAGAACACTGAAGCTTTCTTT; CDR3: CASSQVRQNTEAFF
size: .; J: TRBJ2-3; V: TRBV9; D: TRBD2; DNA: TGTGCCAGCAGCGTAGCTACGCCTAGCGGGGTTGCTAGCACAGATACGCAGTATTTT; CDR3: CASSVATPSGVASTDTQYF
size: .; J: TRBJ2-3; V: TRBV27; D: TRBD1; DNA: TGTGCCAGCAGTTTAAGAGGGGGCGGCACAGATACGCAGTATTTT; CDR3: CASSLRGGGTDTQYF
size: .; J: TRBJ2-3; V: TRBV27; D: TRBD1; DNA: TGTGCCAGCAGTCGCCGGGACAGGGTTACAGATACGCAGTATTTT; CDR3: CASSRRDRVTDTQYF
size: .; J: TRBJ2-7; V: TRBV27; D: .; DNA: TGTGCCAGCAAACCTGAGATCCAAAGTTACGAGCAGTACTTC; CDR3: CASKPEIQSYEQYF
size: .; J: TRBJ1-3; V: TRBV12-1; D: .; DNA: TGTGCCAGCAGCTTTGAAGGGAAACGGGACTCTGGAAACACCATATATTTT; CDR3: CASSFEGKRDSGNTIYF
size: few; J: TRBJ2-7; V: TRBV25-1; D: .; DNA: TGTGCCAGCAGTGAAATAGCCGCGGCCGAGCAGTACTTC; CDR3: CASSEIAAAEQYF
size: .; J: TRBJ2-1; V: TRBV29-1; D: .; DNA: TGCAGCGTTTTCAAGCCTACCCAATTAAACAATGAGCAGTTCTTC; CDR3: CSVFKPTQLNNEQFF
size: .; J: TRBJ2-5; V: TRBV7-9; D: TRBD1; DNA: TGTGCCAGCAGCTTAACTCTTGAGGGACAGGGGAGAGAGACCCAGTACTTC; CDR3: CASSLTLEGQGRETQYF
size: .; J: TRBJ2-7; V: TRBV6-5; D: TRBD1; DNA: TGTGCCAGCAAACCGGGACAGGCCTTCTCCTACGAGCAGTACTTC; CDR3: CASKPGQAFSYEQYF
size: .; J: TRBJ1-5; V: TRBV6-1; D: .; DNA: TGTGCCAGCAGTGGGGACACCTCTATTAGCAATCAGCCCCAGCATTTT; CDR3: CASSGDTSISNQPQHF
size: .; J: TRBJ2-7; V: TRBV9; D: TRBD1; DNA: TGTGCCAGCAGCGTAGGGGACAGAAGCTCCTACGAGCAGTACTTC; CDR3: CASSVGDRSSYEQYF
size: once; J: TRBJ1-1; V: TRBV2; D: .; DNA: TGTGCCAGCCTCGGTACGCGGGGATTCCCTGAAGCTTTCTTT; CDR3: CASLGTRGFPEAFF
size: .; J: TRBJ2-1; V: TRBV29-1; D: TRBD1; DNA: TGCAGCGTTGGGGGGGGACAGGGCGTTTACAATGAGCAGTTCTTC; CDR3: CSVGGGQGVYNEQFF
size: .; J: TRBJ1-4; V: TRBV7-9; D: .; DNA: TGTGCCAGCAGCTCCAACCAGGTTGAAAAACTGTTTTTT; CDR3: CASSSNQVEKLFF
size: .; J: TRBJ2-3; V: TRBV5-4; D: TRBD1; DNA: TGTGCCAGCAGCCGCCGGGACAGGGGCACAGATACGCAGTATTTT; CDR3: CASSRRDRGTDTQYF
size: .; J: TRBJ2-5; V: TRBV7-8; D: TRBD1; DNA: TGTGCCAGCAGCTTAACACAGGGGCAGGGGACCCAGTACTTC; CDR3: CASSLTQGQGTQYF
size: .; J: TRBJ1-2; V: TRBV7-9; D: .; DNA: TGTGCCAGCAGCCATCCCTATCAACCTCCCTATGGCTACACCTTC; CDR3: CASSHPYQPPYGYTF
size: .; J: TRBJ2-1; V: TRBV19; D: .; DNA: TGTGCCAGTAGTCCCAGCACCCCGGGACTGCGGAAGCGGAGGGTCTTC; CDR3: CASSPSTPGLRKRRVF
size: .; J: TRBJ2-3; V: TRBV5-1; D: .; DNA: TGCGCCAGCAGCTGGCGACAGGCGAGCACAGATACGCAGTATTTT; CDR3: CASSWRQASTDTQYF
size: once; J: TRBJ1-3; V: TRBV28; D: .; DNA: TGTGCCAGCAGCGAACCCAGTGGAAACACCATATATTTT; CDR3: CASSEPSGNTIYF
size: .; J: TRBJ1-4; V: TRBV6-5; D: .; DNA: TGTGCCAGCAGTTACGGGGGGGTAGGAGAAAAACTGTTTTTT; CDR3: CASSYGGVGEKLFF
size: .; J: TRBJ2-7; V: TRBV19; D: .; DNA: TGTGCCAGTTATTCCCAGGGTTACGAGCAGTACTTC; CDR3: CASYSQGYEQYF
size: .; J: TRBJ1-1; V: TRBV4-1; D: .; DNA: TGCGCCAGCAGCCAAGGGGGGGTATCTGAAGCTTTCTTT; CDR3: CASSQGGVSEAFF
size: .; J: TRBJ2-7; V: TRBV9; D: TRBD1; DNA: TGTGCCAGCAGCGTAGGGGACAGGGGCTACGAGCAGTACTTC; CDR3: CASSVGDRGYEQYF
size: .; J: TRBJ2-5; V: TRBV5-4; D: TRBD1; DNA: TGTGCCAGCAGCCAGGGACAGATTCAAGAGACCCAGTACTTC; CDR3: CASSQGQIQETQYF
size: .; J: TRBJ2-1; V: TRBV11-2; D: TRBD1; DNA: TGTGCCAGCAGCCCGCCGGGACAGGGGGCCGGGGAGCAGTTCTTC; CDR3: CASSPPGQGAGEQFF
size: .; J: TRBJ2-7; V: TRBV27; D: .; DNA: TGTGCCAGCAGGGTCACAGGGATTAGTTACTCCTACGAGCAGTACTTC; CDR3: CASRVTGISYSYEQYF
size: .; J: TRBJ1-2; V: TRBV28; D: .; DNA: TGTGCCAGCAGTCCAGGCGCTGCTAACTATGGCTACACCTTC; CDR3: CASSPGAANYGYTF
size: .; J: TRBJ1-3; V: TRBV5-1; D: TRBD1; DNA: TGCGCCAGCAGCTTGGGAGGGACAGCCTCTGGAAACACCATATATTTT; CDR3: CASSLGGTASGNTIYF
size: .; J: TRBJ1-1; V: TRBV9; D: .; DNA: TGTGCCAGCAGCGTAGGGAGATTGAACACTGAAGCTTTCTTT; CDR3: CASSVGRLNTEAFF